This TCR beta chain was sequenced for a study of blood T cell repertoires in COVID-19. The overall study: Collection of acute and convalescent COVID-19 samples took place in the United States, Italy and Spain. Nucleic acid was either cDNA or gDNA, and it came from T cells, B-cell-depleted T cells, or PBMCs.

V dropped 3 bases and J dropped 4 bases, with 9 bases sitting between them. Per the germline V gene, CDR1 is SGHAT and CDR2 is FQNNGV. The CDR3 sequence is 13 residues long. Source study methods: Amplification of reference gene primers provided the estimated nucleated cell counts. Generated by immunoSEQ multiplex PCR, the TCRdb table keeps only in-frame clones and is missing some. Clone size and V and J calls were adopted from that table, with D and trimming inferred from the DNA. The sample consists of about 110,000 clones, roughly four fifths of them appearing once. This clone was recorded once. This sequence originates from a woman aged 80 or over with acute or convalescent COVID-19. The V call is TRBV11-2, the J call TRBJ2-5; a possible D gene is TRBD1 (7 bases). The source material was peripheral blood. The CDR3 nucleotides read TGTGCCAGCAGCTTTCAGGGGGGAGAGACCCAGTACTTC. Residues: CASSFQGGETQYF.